These T cell receptor beta chains were read from a single sample in a study of blood T cell repertoires in COVID-19. Generated by immunoSEQ multiplex PCR, the TCRdb table keeps only in-frame clones and is missing some. Counted here are 300,000 to 350,000 clones, roughly 90% occurring once; the ten biggest clones make up about 0.94%. Sample: PBMCs or T cells enriched from blood (not recorded which). These receptors originate from a woman aged 30 to 39 who had been exposed to COVID-19. CDR3s include the opening cysteine and the closing phenylalanine or tryptophan. Fields, in order: V gene, clone size, CDR3 protein. The size of a clone is reported for some rows only, either as once, few or many, or as a class for expanded clones.

>TRBV7-7|.
CASSQGTGSSYNEQFF
>TRBV5-3|.
CARSQGLAGAGELFF
>TRBV19|.
CASSITKREGADTQYF
>TRBV18|.
CASSLGQENNYGYTF
>TRBV29-1|.
CSVVMGAQPGYEQYF
>TRBV29-1|.
CSVAGWRETQYF
>TRBV6-5|many
CASSYSGSSNQPQHF
>TRBV19|.
CASSIPTASNSPLHF
>TRBV7-2|.
CASSPFPGNQPQHF
>TRBV28|few
CASSIPQGAGQPQHF
>TRBV6-5|.
CASSYRTSGRDYEQYF
>TRBV4-1|few
CASSQEQGGTYNEQFF
>TRBV24-1|.
CATSDPGLAVTGELFF
>TRBV2|few
CASTLDRAGGYTF
>TRBV28|.
CASTTPPGQGTDTQYF
>TRBV7-9|.
CASSLLSGAAYEQYF
>TRBV6-5|.
CASSHSSRGYTF
>TRBV30|once
CAWNYGYTEAFF
>TRBV7-2|.
CASSSQGLLNTEAFF
>TRBV28|.
CASRKTTGQTSVYEQYF
>TRBV28|.
CASSYSWGQREETQYF
>TRBV7-3|.
CASSLVAEGSYEQYF
>TRBV15|.
CATSRLGQGGGYTF
>TRBV24-1|.
CATSDETSPSYEQYF
>TRBV5-1|.
CASSLGGFYSFEAFF
>TRBV10-3|.
CAISAGQGTEAFF
>TRBV24-1|.
CATSAGTSGIHEQYF
>TRBV20-1|once
CSPKGGDEQYF
>TRBV4-2|.
CASSQEGGANNSPLHF
>TRBV11-2|.
CASSSDPLANEQFF
>TRBV27|.
CASRGLAGVPEQYF
>TRBV19|.
CASNPGLAGGPGYNEQFF
>TRBV5-4|.
CASSHRTSPGELFF
>TRBV19|.
CASSMWGVNEAFF
>TRBV28|.
CASSFPGGGYGYTF
>TRBV6-5|.
CASSYSPSGANYGYTF
>TRBV6-5|few
CASSLQSNYGYTF
>TRBV5-1|once
CASSWKSGDTGELFF
>TRBV6-5|.
CASTWTSGFQETQYF
>TRBV7-3|.
CASSSGPSYEQYF
>TRBV5-1|once
CASSLAGEGGGYTF
>TRBV5-5|.
CASSSSGTSGRADTQYF
>TRBV7-9|.
CASSPGQGEYNEQFF
>TRBV21-1|.
CASNSTGNSPLHF
>TRBV29-1|.
CSVGQNTNYGYTF
>TRBV5-4|.
CASSPGGSSYEQYF
>TRBV6-5|.
CASRTGKEKLFF
>TRBV7-7|.
CASSLGRSYQETQYF
>TRBV28|.
CASSTGTGGSNEKLFF
>TRBV7-9|.
CASSPPGNEQFF
>TRBV10-2|.
CASTRQGSSYEQYF
>TRBV18|.
CASSPTGTGKTEAFF
>TRBV10-3|.
CAISGGKNEQYF
>TRBV12-5|few
CASGSHRVVRNTIYF
>TRBV9|.
CASSTDSRNTEAFF
>TRBV18|.
CASSPTGIQPQHF
>TRBV12-3/TRBV12-4|.
CASSRGGGPQLFF
>TRBV5-1|.
CASSATPRTDTQYF